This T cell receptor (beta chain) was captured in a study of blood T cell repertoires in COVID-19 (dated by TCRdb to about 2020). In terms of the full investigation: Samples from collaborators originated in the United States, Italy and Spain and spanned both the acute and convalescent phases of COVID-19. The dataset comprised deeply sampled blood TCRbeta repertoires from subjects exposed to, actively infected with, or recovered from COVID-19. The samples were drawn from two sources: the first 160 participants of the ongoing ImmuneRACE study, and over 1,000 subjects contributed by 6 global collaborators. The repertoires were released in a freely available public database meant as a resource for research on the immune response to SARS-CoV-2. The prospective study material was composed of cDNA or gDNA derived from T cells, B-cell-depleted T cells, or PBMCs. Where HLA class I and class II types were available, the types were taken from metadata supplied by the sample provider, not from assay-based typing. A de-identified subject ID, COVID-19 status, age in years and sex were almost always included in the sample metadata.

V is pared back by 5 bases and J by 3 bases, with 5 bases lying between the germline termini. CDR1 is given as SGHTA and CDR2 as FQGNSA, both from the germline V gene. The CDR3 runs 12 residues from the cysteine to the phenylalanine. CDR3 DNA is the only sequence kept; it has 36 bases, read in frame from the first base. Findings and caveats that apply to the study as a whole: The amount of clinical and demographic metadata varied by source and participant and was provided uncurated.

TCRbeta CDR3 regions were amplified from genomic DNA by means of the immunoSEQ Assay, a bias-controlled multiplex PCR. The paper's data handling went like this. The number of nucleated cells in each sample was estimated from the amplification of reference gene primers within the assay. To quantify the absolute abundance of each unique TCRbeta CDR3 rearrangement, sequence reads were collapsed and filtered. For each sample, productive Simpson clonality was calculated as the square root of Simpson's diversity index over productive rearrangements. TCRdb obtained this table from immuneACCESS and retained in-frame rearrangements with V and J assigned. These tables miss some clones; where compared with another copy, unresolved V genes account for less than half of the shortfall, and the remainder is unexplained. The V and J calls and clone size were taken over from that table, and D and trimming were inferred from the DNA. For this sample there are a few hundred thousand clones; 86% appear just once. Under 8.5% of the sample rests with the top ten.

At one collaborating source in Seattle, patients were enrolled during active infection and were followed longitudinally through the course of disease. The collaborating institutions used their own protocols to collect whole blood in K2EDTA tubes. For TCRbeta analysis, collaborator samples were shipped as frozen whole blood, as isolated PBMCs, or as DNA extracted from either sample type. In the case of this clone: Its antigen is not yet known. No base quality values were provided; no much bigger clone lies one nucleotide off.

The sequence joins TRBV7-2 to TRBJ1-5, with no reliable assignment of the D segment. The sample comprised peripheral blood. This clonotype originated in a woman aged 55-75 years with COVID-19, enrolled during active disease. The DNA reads TGTGCCAGCAGCCCTTTCAATCAGCCCCAGCATTTT. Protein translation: CASSPFNQPQHF.